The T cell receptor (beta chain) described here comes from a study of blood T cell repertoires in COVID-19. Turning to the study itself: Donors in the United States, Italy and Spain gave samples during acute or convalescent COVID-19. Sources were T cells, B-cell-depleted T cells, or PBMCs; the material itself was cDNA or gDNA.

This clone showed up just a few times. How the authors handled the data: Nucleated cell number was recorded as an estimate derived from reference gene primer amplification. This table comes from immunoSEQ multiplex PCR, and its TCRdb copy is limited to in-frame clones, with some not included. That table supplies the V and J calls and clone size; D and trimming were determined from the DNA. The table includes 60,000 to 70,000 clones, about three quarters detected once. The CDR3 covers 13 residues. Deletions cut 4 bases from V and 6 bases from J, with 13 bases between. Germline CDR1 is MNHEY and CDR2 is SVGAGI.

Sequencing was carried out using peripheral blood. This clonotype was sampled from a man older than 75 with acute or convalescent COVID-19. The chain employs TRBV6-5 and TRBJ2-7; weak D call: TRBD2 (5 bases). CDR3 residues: CASSSARGGEQYF. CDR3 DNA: TGTGCCAGCAGTTCCGCTAGAGGAGGCGAGCAGTACTTC.